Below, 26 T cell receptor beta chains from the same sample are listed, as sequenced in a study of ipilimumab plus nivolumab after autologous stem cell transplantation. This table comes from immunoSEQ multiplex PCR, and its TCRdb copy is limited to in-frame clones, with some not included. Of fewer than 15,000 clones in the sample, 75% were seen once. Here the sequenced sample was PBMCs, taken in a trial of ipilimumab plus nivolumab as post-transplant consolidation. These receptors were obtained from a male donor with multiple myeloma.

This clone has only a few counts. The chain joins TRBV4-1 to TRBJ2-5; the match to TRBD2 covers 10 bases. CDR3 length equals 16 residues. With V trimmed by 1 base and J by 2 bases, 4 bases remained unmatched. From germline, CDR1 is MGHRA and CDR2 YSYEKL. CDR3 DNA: TGCGCCAGCAGCCAAGGGGCTAGCGGGGGACAAGAGACCCAGTACTTC. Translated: CASSQGASGGQETQYF.

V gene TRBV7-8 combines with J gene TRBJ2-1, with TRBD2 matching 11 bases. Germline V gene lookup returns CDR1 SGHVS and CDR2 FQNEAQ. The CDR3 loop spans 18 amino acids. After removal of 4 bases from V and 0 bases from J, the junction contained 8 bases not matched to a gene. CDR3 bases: TGTGCCAGCAGCTCCTCGTTGACTAGCGGGGCCTCCTACAATGAGCAGTTCTTC. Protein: CASSSSLTSGASYNEQFF.

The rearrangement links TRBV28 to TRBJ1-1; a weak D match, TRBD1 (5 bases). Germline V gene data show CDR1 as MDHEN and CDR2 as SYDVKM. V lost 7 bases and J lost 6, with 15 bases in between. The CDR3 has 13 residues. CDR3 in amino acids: CASTRDGTAEAFF. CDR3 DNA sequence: TGTGCCAGCACCCGGGACGGCACTGCTGAAGCTTTCTTT.

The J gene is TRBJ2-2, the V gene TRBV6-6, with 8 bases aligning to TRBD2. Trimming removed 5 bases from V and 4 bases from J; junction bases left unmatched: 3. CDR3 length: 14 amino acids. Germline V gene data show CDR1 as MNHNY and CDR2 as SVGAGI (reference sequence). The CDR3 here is CASSPSGFTGELFF. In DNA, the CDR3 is TGTGCCAGCAGTCCTAGCGGGTTCACCGGGGAGCTGTTTTTT.

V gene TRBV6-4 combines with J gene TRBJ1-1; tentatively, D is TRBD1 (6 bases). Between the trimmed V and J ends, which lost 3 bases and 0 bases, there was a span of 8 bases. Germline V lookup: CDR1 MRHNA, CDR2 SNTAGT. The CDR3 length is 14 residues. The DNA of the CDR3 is TGTGCCAGCAGTGATGGGGGCATGAACACTGAAGCTTTCTTT. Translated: CASSDGGMNTEAFF.

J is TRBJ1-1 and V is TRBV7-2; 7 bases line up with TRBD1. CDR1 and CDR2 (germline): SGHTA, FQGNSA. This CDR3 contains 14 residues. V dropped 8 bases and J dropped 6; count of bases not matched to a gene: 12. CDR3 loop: CASLADRLVAEAFF. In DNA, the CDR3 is TGTGCCAGCCTCGCGGACAGGTTGGTTGCTGAAGCTTTCTTT.

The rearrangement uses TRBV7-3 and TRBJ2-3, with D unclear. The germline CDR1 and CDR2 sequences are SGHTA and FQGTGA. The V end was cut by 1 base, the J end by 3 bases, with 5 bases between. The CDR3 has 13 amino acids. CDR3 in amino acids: CASSLSGTDTQYF. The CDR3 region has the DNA TGTGCCAGCAGCTTAAGCGGAACAGATACGCAGTATTTT.

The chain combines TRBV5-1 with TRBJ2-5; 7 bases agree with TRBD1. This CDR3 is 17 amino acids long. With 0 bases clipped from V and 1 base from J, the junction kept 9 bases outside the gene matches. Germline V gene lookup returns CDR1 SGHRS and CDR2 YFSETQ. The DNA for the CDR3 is TGCGCCAGCAGCTTGGGGTCCTTGGGACAGAGCCAAGAGACCCAGTACTTC. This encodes CASSLGSLGQSQETQYF.

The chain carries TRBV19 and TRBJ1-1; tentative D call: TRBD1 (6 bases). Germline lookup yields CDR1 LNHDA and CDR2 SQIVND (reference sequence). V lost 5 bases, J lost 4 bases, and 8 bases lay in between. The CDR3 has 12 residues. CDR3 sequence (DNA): TGTGCCAGTAGTGTACAGGGCACTGAAGCTTTCTTT. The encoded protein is CASSVQGTEAFF.

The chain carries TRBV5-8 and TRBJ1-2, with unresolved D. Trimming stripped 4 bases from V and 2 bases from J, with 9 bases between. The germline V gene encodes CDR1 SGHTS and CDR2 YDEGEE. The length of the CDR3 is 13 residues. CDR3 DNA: TGTGCCAGCAGCGCAACAGTGAACTATGGCTACACCTTC. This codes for CASSATVNYGYTF.

CDR3 in amino acids: CASSQGGGISSGANTGELFF. CDR3 sequence (DNA): TGTGCCAGCAGCCAAGGAGGGGGGATTAGTAGCGGGGCGAACACCGGGGAGCTGTTTTTT. The chain couples TRBV4-2 to TRBJ2-2; 8 positions agree with TRBD2. V was clipped by 1 base and J by 0 bases; unmatched bases: 13. The CDR3 loop spans 20 amino acids. Looked up from germline, CDR1 is LGHNA and CDR2 is YNFKEQ.

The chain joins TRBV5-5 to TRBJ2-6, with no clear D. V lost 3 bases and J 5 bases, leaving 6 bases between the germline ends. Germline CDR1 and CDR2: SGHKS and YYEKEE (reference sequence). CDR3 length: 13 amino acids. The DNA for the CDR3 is TGTGCCAGCAGCTCCGCCTGGGCCAACGTCCTGACTTTC. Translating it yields CASSSAWANVLTF.

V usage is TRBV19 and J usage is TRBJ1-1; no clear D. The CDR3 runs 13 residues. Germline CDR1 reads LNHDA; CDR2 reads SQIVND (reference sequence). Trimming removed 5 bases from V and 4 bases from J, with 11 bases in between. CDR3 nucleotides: TGTGCCAGTAGTCGGGGAGCATTCACTGAAGCTTTCTTT. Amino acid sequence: CASSRGAFTEAFF.

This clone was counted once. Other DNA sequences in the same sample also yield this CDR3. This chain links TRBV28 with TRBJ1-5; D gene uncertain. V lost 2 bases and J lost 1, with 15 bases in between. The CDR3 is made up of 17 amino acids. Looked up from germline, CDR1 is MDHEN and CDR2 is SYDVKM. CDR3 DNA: TGTGCCAGCAGTTTAACTGGGTCGGGCCACAGCAATCAGCCCCAGCATTTT. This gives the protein CASSLTGSGHSNQPQHF.

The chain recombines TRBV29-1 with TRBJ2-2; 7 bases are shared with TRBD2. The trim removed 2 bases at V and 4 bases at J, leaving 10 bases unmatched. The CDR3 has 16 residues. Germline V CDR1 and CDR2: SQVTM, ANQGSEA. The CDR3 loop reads CSVENHGREGTGELFF. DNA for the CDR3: TGCAGCGTTGAAAACCATGGGAGGGAGGGCACCGGGGAGCTGTTTTTT.

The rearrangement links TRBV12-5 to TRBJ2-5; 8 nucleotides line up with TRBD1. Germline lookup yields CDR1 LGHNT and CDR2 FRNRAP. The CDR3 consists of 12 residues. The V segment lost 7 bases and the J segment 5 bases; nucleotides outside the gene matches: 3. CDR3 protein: CASARTGETQYF. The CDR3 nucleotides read TGTGCTAGTGCCCGGACAGGGGAGACCCAGTACTTC.

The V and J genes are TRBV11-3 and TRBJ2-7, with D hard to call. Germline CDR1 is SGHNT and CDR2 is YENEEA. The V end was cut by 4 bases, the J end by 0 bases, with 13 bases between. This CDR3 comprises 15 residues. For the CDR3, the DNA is TGTGCCAGCAGCTCCCCACCCCAGAGCTCCTACGAGCAGTACTTC. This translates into CASSSPPQSSYEQYF. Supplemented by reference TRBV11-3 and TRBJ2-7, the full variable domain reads EAGVVQSPRYKIIEKKQPVAFWCNPISGHNTLYWYLQNLGQGPELLIRYENEEAVDDSQLPKDRFSAERLKGVDSTLKIQPAELGDSAVYLCASSSPPQSSYEQYFGPGTRLTVT.

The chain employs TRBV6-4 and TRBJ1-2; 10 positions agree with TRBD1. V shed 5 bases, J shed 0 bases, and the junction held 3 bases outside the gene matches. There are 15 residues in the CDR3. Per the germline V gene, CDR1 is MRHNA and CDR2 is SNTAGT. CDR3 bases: TGTGCCAGCAGTACCGGGACAGGGGCTAACTATGGCTACACCTTC. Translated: CASSTGTGANYGYTF.

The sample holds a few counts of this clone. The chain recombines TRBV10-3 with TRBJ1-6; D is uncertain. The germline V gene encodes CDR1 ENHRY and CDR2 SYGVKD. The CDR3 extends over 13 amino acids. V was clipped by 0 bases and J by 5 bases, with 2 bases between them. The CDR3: CAISESNNSPLHF. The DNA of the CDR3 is TGTGCCATCAGTGAGTCGAATAATTCACCCCTCCACTTT.

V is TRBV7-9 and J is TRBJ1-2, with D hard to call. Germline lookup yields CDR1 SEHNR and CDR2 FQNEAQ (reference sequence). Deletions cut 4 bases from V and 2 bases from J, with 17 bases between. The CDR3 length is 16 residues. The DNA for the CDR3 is TGTGCCAGCAGCTCCTCTCGGGCTAGCCTAAACTATGGCTACACCTTC. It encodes CASSSSRASLNYGYTF.

CDR3 DNA: TGTGCCAGCAGCCCAATCGGACAGGGGTGGAGCGAGCAGTACTTC. Translated, it gives CASSPIGQGWSEQYF. V is TRBV11-2 and J is TRBJ2-7; 9 bases are shared with TRBD1. Germline V gene lookup returns CDR1 SGHAT and CDR2 FQNNGV. The CDR3 totals 15 residues. Trimming at V came to 5 bases and at J to 6 bases, leaving 11 bases not matched to a gene.

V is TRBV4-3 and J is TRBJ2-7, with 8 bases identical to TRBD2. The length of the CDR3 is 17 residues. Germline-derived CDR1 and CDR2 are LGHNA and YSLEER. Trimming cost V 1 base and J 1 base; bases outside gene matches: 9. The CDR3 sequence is CASSQAPNSGASYEQYF. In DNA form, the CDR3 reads TGCGCCAGCAGCCAAGCACCAAATAGCGGGGCTTCCTACGAGCAGTACTTC.

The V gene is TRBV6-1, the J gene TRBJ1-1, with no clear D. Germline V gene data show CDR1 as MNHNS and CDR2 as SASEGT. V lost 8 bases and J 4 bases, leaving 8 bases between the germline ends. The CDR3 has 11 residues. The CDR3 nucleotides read TGTGCCAGCTACGATTTCACTGAAGCTTTCTTT. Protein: CASYDFTEAFF.

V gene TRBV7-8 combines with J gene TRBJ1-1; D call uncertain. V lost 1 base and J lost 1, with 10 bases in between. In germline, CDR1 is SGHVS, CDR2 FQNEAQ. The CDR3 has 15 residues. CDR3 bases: TGTGCCAGCAGCTTAGATCCGGGAGGGAACACTGAAGCTTTCTTT. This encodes CASSLDPGGNTEAFF. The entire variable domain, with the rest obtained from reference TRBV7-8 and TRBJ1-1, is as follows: GAGVSQSPRYKVAKRGQDVALRCDPISGHVSLFWYQQALGQGPEFLTYFQNEAQLDKSGLPSDRFFAERPEGSVSTLKIQRTQQEDSAVYLCASSLDPGGNTEAFFGQGTRLTVV.

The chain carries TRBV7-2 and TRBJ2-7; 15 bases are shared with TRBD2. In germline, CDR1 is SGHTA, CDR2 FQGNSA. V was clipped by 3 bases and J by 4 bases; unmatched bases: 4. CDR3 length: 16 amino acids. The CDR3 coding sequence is TGTGCCAGCAGCTTCCGGACTAGCGGGGGGGGGTACGAGCAGTACTTC. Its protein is CASSFRTSGGGYEQYF.

The chain's CDR3 is CASSLRSGGELFF. The CDR3 coding sequence is TGTGCCAGCAGTTTAAGGTCGGGCGGGGAGCTGTTTTTT. The chain carries TRBV27 and TRBJ2-2, with D unresolved. The CDR3 is made up of 13 amino acids. Trimming removed 2 bases at V and 7 bases at J, with 8 bases between. The germline V gene encodes CDR1 MNHEY and CDR2 SMNVEV (reference sequence).